Following are 4 T cell receptor beta chains from one sample sequenced in a study of cytomegalovirus exposure and HLA in healthy donors. The PCR used 60 Vbeta and 13 Jbeta primers. Data came from immunoSEQ multiplex PCR; TCRdb stores just in-frame clones and leaves some out. This table holds approximately 100,000 clones, 65% to 75% found once. Sequenced: PBMCs. The receptors were sampled from a man aged 40-55 years in good health and CMV-seropositive.

The V gene is TRBV4-3, the J gene TRBJ2-3; 8 bases match TRBD2. CDR1 is LGHNA and CDR2 is YSLEER in the germline V gene. Losses at the gene ends were 0 bases for V and 1 base for J; bases not matched to a gene: 6. The CDR3 sequence is 17 residues long. The CDR3 loop is CASSQDRAREGTDTQYF. DNA for the CDR3: TGCGCCAGCAGCCAAGATCGGGCGCGGGAGGGCACAGATACGCAGTATTTT.

The chain employs TRBV5-1 and TRBJ1-2; 8 nucleotides agree with TRBD1. From germline, CDR1 is SGHRS and CDR2 YFSETQ. The ends lost 0 bases at V and 0 bases at J; junction bases unmatched: 4. The CDR3 spans 16 residues. The CDR3 is CASSLAGQATNYGYTF. The CDR3 coding sequence is TGCGCCAGCAGCTTGGCGGGACAGGCCACTAACTATGGCTACACCTTC.

V usage is TRBV7-9 and J usage is TRBJ2-1, with 10 bases that match TRBD2. The CDR3 runs to 16 residues. The germline V gene has CDR1 SEHNR and CDR2 FQNEAQ (reference sequence). J was trimmed by 9 bases and V by 3 bases; bases with no gene match: 11. The CDR3 region is CASSLLLAGLVGEQFF. CDR3 sequence (DNA): TGTGCCAGCAGCTTGTTACTAGCGGGACTGGTGGGTGAGCAGTTCTTC.

The V gene is TRBV13, the J gene TRBJ2-1; D not certain. This CDR3 is built from 12 residues. CDR1 is PRHDT, CDR2 FYEKMQ, per germline (reference sequence). Trimming removed 1 base at V and 8 bases at J, with 6 bases between. CDR3 amino acids: CASSLDVYEQFF. The CDR3 bases are TGTGCCAGCAGCTTAGATGTCTATGAGCAGTTCTTC.